These T cell receptor beta chains were read from a single sample in a study of monozygotic twins with inflammatory bowel disease. No DNA is given; TCRdb re-called the 5' RACE reads and lists each CDR3 protein once. In total, the table holds 85,000 to 110,000 distinct CDR3 sequences. The sample taken for sequencing was blood. Receptors originate from a human donor with ulcerative colitis or Crohn's disease, or a healthy co-twin of an affected twin (not recorded which). CDR3s include the opening cysteine and the closing phenylalanine or tryptophan. Each record gives: V gene, J gene, CDR3 protein.

V gene: TRBV6-5
J gene: TRBJ2-7
CDR3 protein: CASSHVLGGIDYEQYF

V gene: TRBV3-1
J gene: TRBJ1-4
CDR3 protein: CASSQVVDRETNEKLFF

V gene: TRBV4-3
J gene: TRBJ2-1
CDR3 protein: CASSQGLGYNEQFF

V gene: TRBV5-1
J gene: TRBJ2-6
CDR3 protein: CASSWVGSSGANVLTF

V gene: TRBV11-3
J gene: TRBJ1-1
CDR3 protein: CASSPLGRQTSTMNTEAFF

V gene: TRBV30
J gene: TRBJ2-2
CDR3 protein: CAWSPHRGRAGFGELFF

V gene: TRBV20-1
J gene: TRBJ2-7
CDR3 protein: CSGQDSKATYEQYF

V gene: TRBV6-1
J gene: TRBJ1-6
CDR3 protein: CAAGPQHSYNSPLHF

V gene: TRBV7-9
J gene: TRBJ2-1
CDR3 protein: CASSFSGRAGYNEQFF

V gene: TRBV28
J gene: TRBJ2-3
CDR3 protein: CASSRDPGGDTQYF

V gene: TRBV15
J gene: TRBJ1-6
CDR3 protein: CATSRTPRTENSPLHF

V gene: TRBV12-3/TRBV12-4
J gene: TRBJ2-3
CDR3 protein: CASSSGLAGDAPHTQYF

V gene: TRBV5-1
J gene: TRBJ2-5
CDR3 protein: CASSSTGLGTQYF

V gene: TRBV27
J gene: TRBJ1-2
CDR3 protein: CASSLSAGPGGGYTF

V gene: TRBV12-3/TRBV12-4
J gene: TRBJ2-4
CDR3 protein: CASSPTSGSIQYF

V gene: TRBV5-1
J gene: TRBJ2-3
CDR3 protein: CASTRGQGGDTQYF

V gene: TRBV29-1
J gene: TRBJ2-7
CDR3 protein: CSVGTLGSYEQYF

V gene: TRBV3-1
J gene: TRBJ1-1
CDR3 protein: CASSQAGTGGSEAFF

V gene: TRBV20-1
J gene: TRBJ2-7
CDR3 protein: CSASRGPIGSEQYF

V gene: TRBV7-2
J gene: TRBJ1-2
CDR3 protein: CASSPRTNYGYTF

V gene: TRBV19
J gene: TRBJ1-5
CDR3 protein: CASTLWGTRNQPQHF

V gene: TRBV6-1
J gene: TRBJ2-1
CDR3 protein: CASTLRPSGGQPHNEQFF

V gene: TRBV12-3/TRBV12-4
J gene: TRBJ2-7
CDR3 protein: CASRPPGQGLYEQYF

V gene: TRBV28
J gene: TRBJ2-5
CDR3 protein: CASSSGLAGGQLPQYF

V gene: TRBV5-6
J gene: TRBJ1-5
CDR3 protein: CASSYGTGPNQPQHF

V gene: TRBV20-1
J gene: TRBJ2-3
CDR3 protein: CSARDFSGSPDTQYF

V gene: TRBV18
J gene: TRBJ2-2
CDR3 protein: CASSPRTANTGELFF

V gene: TRBV15
J gene: TRBJ2-1
CDR3 protein: CATSSLAGTVTLGQFF

V gene: TRBV30
J gene: TRBJ2-1
CDR3 protein: CAWATSGRNEQFF

V gene: TRBV6-1
J gene: TRBJ2-5
CDR3 protein: CASSGGVRAYQETQYF

V gene: TRBV3-1
J gene: TRBJ1-5
CDR3 protein: CASSQVGVRQPQHF

V gene: TRBV20-1
J gene: TRBJ2-7
CDR3 protein: CSARGLAGGPGEQYF

V gene: TRBV28
J gene: TRBJ1-5
CDR3 protein: CASSPGRQWVGGEPQHF

V gene: TRBV30
J gene: TRBJ2-1
CDR3 protein: CAWSNYLAGDQHQFF

V gene: TRBV27
J gene: TRBJ2-1
CDR3 protein: CASSPRTSGTEQFF

V gene: TRBV28
J gene: TRBJ2-7
CDR3 protein: CASSNREGYEQYF

V gene: TRBV5-1
J gene: TRBJ2-1
CDR3 protein: CASRLANEQFF

V gene: TRBV7-2
J gene: TRBJ1-4
CDR3 protein: CASSSGGALANEKLFF

V gene: TRBV9
J gene: TRBJ1-6
CDR3 protein: CASSVGVTGPNSPLHF

V gene: TRBV5-1
J gene: TRBJ1-6
CDR3 protein: CASSTTSPGRNSPLHF

V gene: TRBV7-2
J gene: TRBJ1-6
CDR3 protein: CASSLASGQRNSPLHF

V gene: TRBV6-5
J gene: TRBJ1-1
CDR3 protein: CASSSGLVNTEAFF

V gene: TRBV12-3/TRBV12-4
J gene: TRBJ2-2
CDR3 protein: CASTSKVTGVKNTGELFF

V gene: TRBV6-5
J gene: TRBJ1-6
CDR3 protein: CASSYAESSYNSPLHF

V gene: TRBV7-8
J gene: TRBJ1-6
CDR3 protein: CASSSGGELSPLHF

V gene: TRBV27
J gene: TRBJ1-5
CDR3 protein: CASSSTFTGGNQPQHF